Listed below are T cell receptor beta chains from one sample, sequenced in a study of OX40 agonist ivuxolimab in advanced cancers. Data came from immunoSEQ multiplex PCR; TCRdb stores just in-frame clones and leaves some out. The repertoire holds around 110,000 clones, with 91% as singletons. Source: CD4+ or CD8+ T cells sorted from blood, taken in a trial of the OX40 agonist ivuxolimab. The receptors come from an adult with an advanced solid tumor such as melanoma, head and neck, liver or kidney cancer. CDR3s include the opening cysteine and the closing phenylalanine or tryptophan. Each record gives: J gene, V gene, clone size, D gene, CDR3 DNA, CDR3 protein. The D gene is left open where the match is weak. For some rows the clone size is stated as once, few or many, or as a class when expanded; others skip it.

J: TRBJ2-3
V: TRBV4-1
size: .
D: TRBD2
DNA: TGCGCCAGCAGCCAAGATTCTAATCGACTAGCGGGTAATAATACGCAGTATTTT
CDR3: CASSQDSNRLAGNNTQYF

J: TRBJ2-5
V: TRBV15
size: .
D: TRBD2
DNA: TGTGCCACCAGCAGAGTTGGCCTAGCGGCTGAAGAGACCCAGTACTTC
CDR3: CATSRVGLAAEETQYF

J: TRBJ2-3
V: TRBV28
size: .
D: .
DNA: TGTGCCAGCAGTTCTCTCGTCGGGCCAGGGGCGGCAGATACGCAGTATTTT
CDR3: CASSSLVGPGAADTQYF

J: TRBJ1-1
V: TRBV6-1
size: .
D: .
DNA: TGTGCCAGCAGTGAACTGAACACTGAAGCTTTCTTT
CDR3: CASSELNTEAFF

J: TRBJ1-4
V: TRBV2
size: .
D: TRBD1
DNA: TGTGCCAGCAAACCGGGACAGGGCTCTGAAAAACTGTTTTTT
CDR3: CASKPGQGSEKLFF

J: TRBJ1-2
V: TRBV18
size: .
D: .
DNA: TGTGCCAGCTCACCATCGGACGGAAACTATGGCTACACCTTC
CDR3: CASSPSDGNYGYTF

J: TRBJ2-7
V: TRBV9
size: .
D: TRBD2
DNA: TGTGCCAGCAGCGAAGGGCCGGGACTAGCGGGAGGGTACGAGCAGTACTTC
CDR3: CASSEGPGLAGGYEQYF

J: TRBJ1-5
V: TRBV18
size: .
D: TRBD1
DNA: TGTGCCAGCTCACCTGACCCCGGGACAGTTAGCAATCAGCCCCAGCATTTT
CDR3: CASSPDPGTVSNQPQHF

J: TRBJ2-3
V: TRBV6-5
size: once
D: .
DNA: TGTGCCAGCCGGAGGTTATCGAGCACAGATACGCAGTATTTT
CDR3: CASRRLSSTDTQYF

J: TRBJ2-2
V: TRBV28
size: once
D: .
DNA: TGTGCCAGCAGAAGTTATTTGACAGCCCTCACCGGGGAGCTGTTTTTT
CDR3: CASRSYLTALTGELFF

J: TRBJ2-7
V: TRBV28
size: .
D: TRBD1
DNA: TGTGCCAGCAGCCGCCCGGGACAGGGCTCCTACGAGCAGTACTTC
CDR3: CASSRPGQGSYEQYF

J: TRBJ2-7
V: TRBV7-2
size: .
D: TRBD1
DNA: TGTGCCAGCAGCTTAGGGGGACAGTCCCACGAGCAGTACTTC
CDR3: CASSLGGQSHEQYF

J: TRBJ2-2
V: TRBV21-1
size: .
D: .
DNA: TGTGCCAGGACGGACCTTTTTTGGACCGGGGAGCTGTTTTTT
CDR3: CARTDLFWTGELFF

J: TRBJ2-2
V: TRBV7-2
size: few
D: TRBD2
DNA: TGTGCCAGCAGCTTTCAAGTAGCGGGAGCCCCCGGGGAGCTGTTTTTT
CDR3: CASSFQVAGAPGELFF

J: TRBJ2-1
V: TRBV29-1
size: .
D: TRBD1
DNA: TGCAGCGTGGACCGGGACAGAAACTACAATGAGCAGTTCTTC
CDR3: CSVDRDRNYNEQFF

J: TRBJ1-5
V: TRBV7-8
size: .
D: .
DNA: TGTGCCAGCAGCTGGATAGGGGCGAGGGGCAATCAGCCCCAGCATTTT
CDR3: CASSWIGARGNQPQHF

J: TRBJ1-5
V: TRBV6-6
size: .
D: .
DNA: TGTGCCAGCAGTCCTGGGACAACTAGCAATCAGCCCCAGCATTTT
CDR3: CASSPGTTSNQPQHF

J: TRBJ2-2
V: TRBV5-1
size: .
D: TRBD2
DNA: TGCGCCAGCAGCTGGACTCCGGGACTAGCGGGATTACGCGGGGAGCTGTTTTTT
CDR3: CASSWTPGLAGLRGELFF

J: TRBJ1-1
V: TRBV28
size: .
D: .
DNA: TGTGCCAGCAGTTTGATTGCCGGGGGGGACATGAACACTGAAGCTTTCTTT
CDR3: CASSLIAGGDMNTEAFF

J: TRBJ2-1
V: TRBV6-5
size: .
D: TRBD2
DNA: TGTGCCAGCAGTTACAGACTAGCGGGAGATGGTGAGCAGTTCTTC
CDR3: CASSYRLAGDGEQFF

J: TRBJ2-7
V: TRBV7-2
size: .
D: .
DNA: TGTGCCAGCAGCCCGCCACTAGCCACCTACGAGCAGTACTTC
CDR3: CASSPPLATYEQYF

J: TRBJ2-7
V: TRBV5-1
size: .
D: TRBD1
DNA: TGCGCCAGCAGCTGGAAGGGACAGGACTACGAGCAGTACTTC
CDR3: CASSWKGQDYEQYF

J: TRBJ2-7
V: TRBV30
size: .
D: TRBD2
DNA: TGTGCCTGGAGTGTACCTAGCGGGAGTCTGTACGAGCAGTACTTC
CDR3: CAWSVPSGSLYEQYF

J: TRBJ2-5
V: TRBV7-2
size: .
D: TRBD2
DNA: TGTGCCAGCAGCTTACTAGCGGGGTACCAAGAGACCCAGTACTTC
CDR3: CASSLLAGYQETQYF

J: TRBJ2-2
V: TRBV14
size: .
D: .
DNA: TGTGCCAGCAGCCAAGGTCTAGGGGCGAACACCGGGGAGCTGTTTTTT
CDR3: CASSQGLGANTGELFF

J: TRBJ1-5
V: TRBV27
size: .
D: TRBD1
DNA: TGTGCCAGCAGTAGGGACAGGGGAGCAAATAGCAATCAGCCCCAGCATTTT
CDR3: CASSRDRGANSNQPQHF

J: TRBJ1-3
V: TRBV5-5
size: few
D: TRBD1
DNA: TGTGCCAGCAGCTTGGGGACAGGGAATGGAAACACCATATATTTT
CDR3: CASSLGTGNGNTIYF

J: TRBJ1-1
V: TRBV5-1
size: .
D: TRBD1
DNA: TGCGCCAGCAGCCGAAATACAGGGGCTGGTGAAGCTTTCTTT
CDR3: CASSRNTGAGEAFF

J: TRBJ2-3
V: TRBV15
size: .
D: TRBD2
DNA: TGTGCCACCAGGAGTCCTAGCGGGAGCACAGATACGCAGTATTTT
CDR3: CATRSPSGSTDTQYF

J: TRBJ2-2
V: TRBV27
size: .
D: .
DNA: TGTGCCAGCAGCCCCCGGGGAGCCAACACCGGGGAGCTGTTTTTT
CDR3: CASSPRGANTGELFF

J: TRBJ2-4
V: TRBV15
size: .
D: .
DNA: TGTGCCACCAGCAGAGGAAAGAAACAAGGAAGTGACATTCAGTACTTC
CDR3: CATSRGKKQGSDIQYF

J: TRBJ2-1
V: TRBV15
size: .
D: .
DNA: TGTGCCACCAGCGGGCGGAGTGGGGATGAGCAGTTCTTC
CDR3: CATSGRSGDEQFF

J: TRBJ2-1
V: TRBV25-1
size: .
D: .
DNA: TGTGCCAGCCGCCGAGGACAGAACAATGAGCAGTTCTTC
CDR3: CASRRGQNNEQFF

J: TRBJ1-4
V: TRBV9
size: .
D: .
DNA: TGTGCCAGCAGCGTAGGGGTGGGCAGGTTAGGTGAAAAACTGTTTTTT
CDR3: CASSVGVGRLGEKLFF

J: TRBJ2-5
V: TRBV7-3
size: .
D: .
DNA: TGTGCCAGCAGCTTAGCCGGGACGGAAGGAGAGACCCAGTACTTC
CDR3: CASSLAGTEGETQYF

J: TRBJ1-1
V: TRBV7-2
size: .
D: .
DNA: TGTGCCAGCAGCCGAGATTTACCTATGAACACTGAAGCTTTCTTT
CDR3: CASSRDLPMNTEAFF

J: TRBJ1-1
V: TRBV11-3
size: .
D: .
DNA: TGTGCCAGCAGCCTACCGACGATCGTGAACACTGAAGCTTTCTTT
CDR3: CASSLPTIVNTEAFF

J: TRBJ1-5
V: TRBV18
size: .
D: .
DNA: TGTGCCAGCTCACCCGAACAGGGAGTACTTCAGCCCCAGCATTTT
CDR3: CASSPEQGVLQPQHF

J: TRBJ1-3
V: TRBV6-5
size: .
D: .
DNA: TGTGCCAGCAGCCGACGGAACTCTGGAAACACCATATATTTT
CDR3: CASSRRNSGNTIYF

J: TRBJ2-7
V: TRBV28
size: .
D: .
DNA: TGTGCCAGCAGTTTTATAGGCTCCCTCGGGGAGCAGTACTTC
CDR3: CASSFIGSLGEQYF

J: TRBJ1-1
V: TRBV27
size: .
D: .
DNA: TGTGCCAGCAGTTTATCGTTCGGGGCCGGGTACACTGAAGCTTTCTTT
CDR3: CASSLSFGAGYTEAFF

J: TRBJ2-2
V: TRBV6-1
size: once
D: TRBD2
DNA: TGTGCCAGCAGTGGCAAGCGGGAGGCGCTTTCTACCGGGGAGCTGTTTTTT
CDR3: CASSGKREALSTGELFF

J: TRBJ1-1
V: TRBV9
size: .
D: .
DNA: TGTGCCAGCGGGCCAGGGGATAATTCGAACACTGAAGCTTTCTTT
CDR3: CASGPGDNSNTEAFF

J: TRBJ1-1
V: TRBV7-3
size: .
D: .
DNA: TGTGCCAGCAGCTCGTCCAGGACTCTATCGAACACTGAAGCTTTCTTT
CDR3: CASSSSRTLSNTEAFF

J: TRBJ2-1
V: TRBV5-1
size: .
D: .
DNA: TGCGCCAGCAGCTTGGAGGGCGGGATAGGCAATGAGCAGTTCTTC
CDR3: CASSLEGGIGNEQFF

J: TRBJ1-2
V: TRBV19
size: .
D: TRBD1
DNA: TGTGCCAGTAGTATGGGGACAGGGGCCGATGCCGTATATGGCTACACCTTC
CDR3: CASSMGTGADAVYGYTF

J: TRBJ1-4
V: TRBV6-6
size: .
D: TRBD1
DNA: TGTGCCAGCAGGGACAGGGGGCCATACGAAAAACTGTTTTTT
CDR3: CASRDRGPYEKLFF

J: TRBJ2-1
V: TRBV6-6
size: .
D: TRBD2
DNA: TGTGCCAGCAGTTACGGCGGGGGGCCCTACAATGAGCAGTTCTTC
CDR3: CASSYGGGPYNEQFF

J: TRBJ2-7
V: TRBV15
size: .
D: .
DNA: TGTGCCACCAGCAGAGATCGATACGAGCAGTACTTC
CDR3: CATSRDRYEQYF

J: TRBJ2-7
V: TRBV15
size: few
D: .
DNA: TGTGCCACCAGCAGAGGTCGGGGGAGGTACGAGCAGTACTTC
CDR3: CATSRGRGRYEQYF

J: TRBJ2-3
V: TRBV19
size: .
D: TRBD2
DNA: TGTGCCAGTAGTAGTGGGAGGGCCACAGATACGCAGTATTTT
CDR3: CASSSGRATDTQYF